These 12 T cell receptor beta chains were all obtained from the same sample, sequenced in a study of cytomegalovirus exposure and HLA in healthy donors. A multiplex PCR was run with 60 Vbeta primers and 13 Jbeta primers. Assay used: immunoSEQ multiplex PCR; TCRdb lists only in-frame clones, some missing. The repertoire has roughly 130,000 clones, about three quarters of them found once; the top ten carry 5.5% to 8.5%. Specimen: PBMCs. Receptor source: a man between 40 and 49 years old in good health and CMV-seropositive.

The rearrangement uses TRBV28 and TRBJ1-2, with 8 positions matching TRBD1. This CDR3 spans 16 amino acids. V was pared by 5 bases and J by 6 bases, with 14 bases of the junction left unmatched. Germline CDR1 and CDR2: MDHEN and SYDVKM. CDR3 coding DNA: TGTGCCAGCAGTCCACTCCAGGGGGCCCGTGGTCATGGCTACACCTTC. It codes for CASSPLQGARGHGYTF.

This clone was seen a handful of times. V usage is TRBV19 and J usage is TRBJ2-4, with 8 nucleotides matching TRBD1. Germline CDR1 LNHDA, CDR2 SQIVND (reference sequence). Trimming took 3 bases from V and 0 from J; bases not matched to a gene: 4. The CDR3 extends over 16 amino acids. As DNA, the CDR3 is TGTGCCAGTAGTATGGCAGGGGGCCTAGCCAAAAACATTCAGTACTTC. Its protein product is CASSMAGGLAKNIQYF.

The CDR3 here is CASSPRTGRITNYGYTF. In DNA, the CDR3 is TGTGCCAGCTCACCTCGGACAGGGCGGATAACTAACTATGGCTACACCTTC. V is TRBV18 and J is TRBJ1-2, with 8 bases aligning to TRBD1. This CDR3 comprises 17 residues. Germline V gene lookup returns CDR1 KGHSH and CDR2 LQKENI. The V segment lost 3 bases and the J segment 0 bases; nucleotides outside the gene matches: 9.

This chain joins TRBV28 and TRBJ2-7, with TRBD2 matching 7 bases. CDR3 length equals 14 residues. Germline loops: CDR1 MDHEN, CDR2 SYDVKM. With V trimmed by 7 bases and J by 2 bases, 8 bases remained unmatched. CDR3: CASTRGRGPYEQYF. CDR3 sequence (DNA): TGTGCCAGCACCCGAGGGAGGGGCCCCTACGAGCAGTACTTC.

The J gene is TRBJ1-5, the V gene TRBV15, with TRBD1 matching over 12 bases. The CDR3 extends over 17 amino acids. The germline V gene encodes CDR1 LNHNV and CDR2 YYDKDF (reference sequence). Unmatched junction bases numbered 7, after V lost 0 bases and J lost 7 bases. CDR3 sequence: CATSRDKGQGARQPQHF. The CDR3 nucleotides read TGTGCCACCAGCAGAGATAAGGGACAGGGGGCCCGGCAGCCCCAGCATTTT.

V and J are TRBV7-8 and TRBJ2-2; 7 nucleotides agree with TRBD1. Germline V gene lookup returns CDR1 SGHVS and CDR2 FQNEAQ. The CDR3 spans 16 residues. The trim removed 5 bases at V and 7 bases at J, leaving 13 bases unmatched. Written as DNA, the CDR3 is TGTGCCAGCAGCCAACCGGACAGGAGCTTTCTCGGGGAGCTGTTTTTT. Amino acid sequence: CASSQPDRSFLGELFF.

The V gene is TRBV19, the J gene TRBJ2-1; D gene uncertain. The germline V and J ends were trimmed by 3 bases and 7 bases, with 10 bases remaining between them. CDR1 and CDR2 from the germline V gene are LNHDA and SQIVND (reference sequence). The CDR3 covers 13 residues. CDR3 DNA: TGTGCCAGTAGTATTGAGTCTTGGAATGAGCAGTTCTTC. Protein product: CASSIESWNEQFF. Based on the CDR3 plus reference TRBV19 and TRBJ2-1, the full variable domain is DGGITQSPKYLFRKEGQNVTLSCEQNLNHDAMYWYRQDPGQGLRLIYYSQIVNDFQKGDIAEGYSVSREKKESFPLTVTSAQKNPTAFYLCASSIESWNEQFFGPGTRLTVL.

V is TRBV12-2 and J is TRBJ2-3; the tabulated D call, TRBD2, remains unverified against the DNA. TRBV12-2 is assigned pseudogene status. The CDR3 runs to 16 residues. The CDR3 sequence is CASRPPNSGGACPQYF. CDR3 in DNA: TGTGCAAGTCGCCCCCCGAATAGCGGGGGGGCCTGTCCGCAGTATTTT.

This clone was detected once. The chain combines TRBV11-1 with TRBJ2-6; D call uncertain. Trimming took 5 bases from V and 0 from J, leaving 5 bases between them. Germline CDR1 is SGHAT and CDR2 is FQDESV (reference sequence). The CDR3 covers 14 residues. The DNA for the CDR3 is TGTGCCAGCAGCGAGTTCTCTGGGGCCAACGTCCTGACTTTC. Translating it yields CASSEFSGANVLTF.

This clone occurred a few times. CDR3: CASSENRGEQFF. CDR3 bases: TGTGCCAGCAGTGAGAATAGGGGTGAGCAGTTCTTC. The chain uses TRBV6-4 and TRBJ2-1; D might be TRBD1 (5 bases). CDR1 and CDR2 (germline): MRHNA, SNTAGT. Trimming stripped 3 bases from V and 9 bases from J, with 9 bases between. The CDR3 is 12 residues long.

This clone was picked up a small number of times. The chain combines TRBV15 with TRBJ1-3; possible D gene TRBD1, 6 bases. With 3 bases removed from V and 0 bases from J, the gap between germline ends came to 12 bases. Germline CDR1 reads LNHNV; CDR2 reads YYDKDF (reference sequence). The CDR3 is 16 residues long. Here the CDR3 reads CATSSDRRYSGNTIYF. The CDR3 DNA sequence: TGTGCCACCAGCAGCGACAGGAGGTACTCTGGAAACACCATATATTTT.

The genes are TRBV5-1 and TRBJ1-1, with 11 nucleotides matching TRBD1. Germline V gene lookup returns CDR1 SGHRS and CDR2 YFSETQ. The CDR3 consists of 14 residues. V shed 4 bases and J 4 bases; nucleotides not matched to a gene: 3. The CDR3 DNA sequence: TGCGCCAGCAGCACGGGACAGGGGGTCACTGAAGCTTTCTTT. Residues: CASSTGQGVTEAFF.